The next 8 T cell receptor beta chains were all read from a single sample in a study of Ad26.COV2.S vaccination and SARS-CoV-2 variants. Treatment of the sample: 15 to 20 received Ad26.COV2.S at low or high dose, single or two shots; 5 received placebo; per-sample allocation not given. The samples were gathered on day 63 after the first injection of vaccine or placebo. Using immunoSEQ multiplex PCR, the repertoire was profiled, and TCRdb retains in-frame clones only, with some absent. The sample holds about 680,000 clones, roughly nine tenths seen once. The sample here was peripheral blood, taken in a trial of Ad26.COV2.S vaccine versus placebo. Receptor source: a person aged 18-60 years who received the Ad26.COV2.S COVID-19 vaccine or a placebo.

This clone was counted once. The V gene is TRBV29-1, the J gene TRBJ2-1; D remains ambiguous. The CDR3 is 13 residues long. The germline V gene has CDR1 SQVTM and CDR2 ANQGSEA. The V and J ends lost 4 bases and 5 bases respectively, with 12 bases between them. The CDR3 DNA follows: TGCAGCGTTGTCTATAGGTCCGACAATGAGCAGTTCTTC. Residues: CSVVYRSDNEQFF.

The V gene is TRBV18, the J gene TRBJ2-5; D is ambiguous. V was trimmed by 2 bases and J by 1 base, leaving 11 bases between them. Germline values: CDR1 KGHSH, CDR2 LQKENI. The CDR3 extends over 15 amino acids. CDR3 loop: CASSPDLSAQETQYF. CDR3 nucleotide sequence: TGTGCCAGCTCACCAGATTTAAGCGCCCAAGAGACCCAGTACTTC.

The rearrangement joins TRBV27 to TRBJ2-5, with TRBD2 matching 9 bases. The CDR3 consists of 14 residues. The trim removed 6 bases at V and 2 bases at J, leaving 4 bases unmatched. CDR1 and CDR2 from the germline V gene are MNHEY and SMNVEV (reference sequence). CDR3 loop: CASRVAGVQETQYF. The CDR3, as DNA: TGTGCCAGCAGAGTAGCGGGGGTTCAAGAGACCCAGTACTTC.

The rearrangement joins TRBV10-2 to TRBJ2-3; D is uncertain. There are 12 residues in the CDR3. Between the trimmed V and J ends, which lost 7 bases and 0 bases, there was a span of 5 bases. CDR1 WSHSY and CDR2 SAAADI come from the germline V gene. CDR3 sequence reads: CASTRSTDTQYF. Written as DNA, the CDR3 is TGCGCCAGCACGAGGAGCACAGATACGCAGTATTTT.

The CDR3 DNA reads as TGTGCCAGCAGCTTAGGAGTTTCCTACGAGCAGTACTTC. It translates to CASSLGVSYEQYF. J is TRBJ2-7 and V is TRBV7-9; D not resolved. Germline lookup yields CDR1 SEHNR and CDR2 FQNEAQ (reference sequence). The CDR3 runs to 13 residues. Trimming took 1 base from V and 1 from J, leaving 5 bases between them.

This clone has only one observation. The chain joins TRBV6-5 to TRBJ2-1, with 8 bases fitting TRBD2. The CDR3 totals 15 residues. Germline CDR1 MNHEY, CDR2 SVGAGI. V lost 7 bases and J lost 0; bases outside the gene matches: 5. CDR3 DNA: TGTGCCAGCACTCTGACTAGCGACTCCTACAATGAGCAGTTCTTC. Amino acid sequence: CASTLTSDSYNEQFF.

This chain uses TRBV13 with TRBJ2-7; 8 bases are shared with TRBD2. This CDR3 is 15 amino acids long. J gave up 3 bases and V 5 bases, and 9 bases lay outside the gene matches. Germline V CDR1 and CDR2: PRHDT, FYEKMQ (reference sequence). For the CDR3, the DNA is TGTGCCAGCAGCCCCCGGGTAGCGGGGATCTACGAGCAGTACTTC. Amino acids: CASSPRVAGIYEQYF.

The chain joins TRBV10-3 to TRBJ1-2; perhaps TRBD1 as D (5 bases). From germline, CDR1 is ENHRY and CDR2 SYGVKD. V lost 9 bases to trimming and J lost 7 bases, with 15 bases between them. This CDR3 comprises 12 residues. CDR3 coding DNA: TGTGCCATACAGGATGCTTCGGTTGGCTACACCTTC. As protein: CAIQDASVGYTF.